The subject of this entry is one TCR beta chain. No antigen is known for it. PCR primers comprised 60 Vbeta and 13 Jbeta primers. Only in-frame clones appear in the TCRdb table, and some are missing; sequencing was by immunoSEQ multiplex PCR. Of around 91,000 clones listed, approximately 78% were seen once; the top ten hold roughly 2.5%. This specimen comes from a study of cytomegalovirus exposure and HLA in healthy donors. Study-level points and caveats: The productive fraction for most TCR beta V segments was about 87% or about 30% in an earlier analysis. In a later analysis, several top co-occurrence clusters appeared linked to parvovirus B19, influenza, CMV and Epstein-Barr virus. There were three CMV-associated chains whose specificity for CMV antigens was confirmed in vitro.

The CDR3 runs to 14 residues. V shed 5 bases and J 6 bases; nucleotides not matched to a gene: 7. Germline loops: CDR1 LNHDA, CDR2 SQIVND (reference sequence). V is TRBV19 and J is TRBJ1-2; 9 bases are a match to TRBD1. Sequencing input: PBMCs. The TCR was taken from a male donor in good health and CMV-seropositive. The CDR3 bases are TGTGCCAGTAGTGCCGGACAGGGGATGAATGGCTACACCTTC. Translating gives CASSAGQGMNGYTF.